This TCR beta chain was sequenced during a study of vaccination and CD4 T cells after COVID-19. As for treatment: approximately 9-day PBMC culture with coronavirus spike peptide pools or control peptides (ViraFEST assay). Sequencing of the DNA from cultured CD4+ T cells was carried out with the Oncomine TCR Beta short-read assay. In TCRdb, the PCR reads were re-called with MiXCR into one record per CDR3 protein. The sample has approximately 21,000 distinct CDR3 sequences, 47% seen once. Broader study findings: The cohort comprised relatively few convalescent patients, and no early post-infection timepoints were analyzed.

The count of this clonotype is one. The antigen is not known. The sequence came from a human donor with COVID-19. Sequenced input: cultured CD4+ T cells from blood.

CDR3: CASSGVGRANTEAFF. CDR3 coding DNA: TGTGCCAGCAGTGGGGTTGGCAGGGCGAACACTGAAGCTTTCTTT. This chain links TRBV2 with TRBJ1-1, with D possibly matching TRBD1 (5 bases). Between the trimmed V and J ends, which lost 4 bases and 1 base, there was a span of 13 bases. CDR1 and CDR2 (germline): SNHLY, FYNNEI. The CDR3 spans 15 residues.